This T cell receptor (beta chain) was found in a study of T cell repertoires in cytomegalovirus infection. Overall study context: Peptides in the study included HLA-C-restricted and HLA-B-restricted CMV epitopes. TCR beta signatures that were public indicated CMV infection and matching HLA type.

TCRdb re-analysed the reads in MiXCR, keeping a single row per CDR3 protein. The sample yields some 350,000 distinct CDR3 sequences, just under 35% seen once. There are a few counts of this clonotype. The target antigen is unknown. Whole-study results and caveats: Within the response measured ex vivo, HLA-C-restricted CMV-specific TCR beta clonotypes were dominant. Adding up the frequency of public TCR beta families identified people who carried CMV plus the relevant HLA.

The CDR3 totals 14 residues. V dropped 1 base and J dropped 5 bases, with 8 bases sitting between them. Germline loops: CDR1 SEHNR, CDR2 FQNEAQ (reference sequence). The origin of this receptor is a human donor in good health (CMV status not recorded). Some clones in this sample may be carry-over from other donors' samples. The specimen was cultured PBMCs, collected from culture after CMV antigen stimulation. The rearrangement joins TRBV7-9 to TRBJ2-2, with unresolved D. As DNA, the CDR3 is TGTGCCAGCAGCTTAGAGCTGAGAACCGGGGAGCTGTTTTTT. It specifies CASSLELRTGELFF.